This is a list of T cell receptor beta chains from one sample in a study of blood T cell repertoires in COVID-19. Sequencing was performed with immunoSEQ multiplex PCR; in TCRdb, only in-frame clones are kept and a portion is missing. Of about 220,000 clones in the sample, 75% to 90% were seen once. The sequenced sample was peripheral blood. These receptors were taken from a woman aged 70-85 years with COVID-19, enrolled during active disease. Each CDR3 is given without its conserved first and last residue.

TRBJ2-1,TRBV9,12,ASSPTGSYNEQF
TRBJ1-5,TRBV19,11,ASSRQGGQPQH
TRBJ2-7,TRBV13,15,ASSRAGDRISSYEQY
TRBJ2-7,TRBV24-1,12,ATSGRGATYEQY
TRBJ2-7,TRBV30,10,ASDRGGYEQY
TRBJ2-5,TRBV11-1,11,ASSPGYQETQY
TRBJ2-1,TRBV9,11,ASTKPGYNEQF
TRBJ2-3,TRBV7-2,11,ASSLQGWATQY
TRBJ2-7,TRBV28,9,ASGNPYEQY
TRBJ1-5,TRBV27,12,ASRGTGLNQPQH
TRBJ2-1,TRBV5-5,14,ASSLQGARSYNEQF
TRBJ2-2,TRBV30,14,AWSRGQGAFTGELF
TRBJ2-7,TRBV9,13,ASSPQDRGRHEQY
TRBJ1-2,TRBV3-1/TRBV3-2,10,ASSHRGLGYT
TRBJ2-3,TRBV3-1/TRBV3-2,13,ASSQDAGAGDTQY
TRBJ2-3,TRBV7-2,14,ASSTRGRLAGDTQY
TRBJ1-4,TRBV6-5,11,ALAGQGDEKLF
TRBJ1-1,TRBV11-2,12,ASSLRQVGAEAF
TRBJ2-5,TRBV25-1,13,ASSIRQGLKETQY
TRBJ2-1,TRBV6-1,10,ASSEGARGGF
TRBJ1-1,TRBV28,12,ASSLIPPGTEAF
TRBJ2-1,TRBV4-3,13,ASSQERDGYNEQF
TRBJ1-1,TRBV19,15,ASILTPQGTRGTEAF
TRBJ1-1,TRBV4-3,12,ASSQGIRDTEAF
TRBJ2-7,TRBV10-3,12,AIRPTGLSYEQY
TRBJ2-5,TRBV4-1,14,ASSQELAGGGETQY
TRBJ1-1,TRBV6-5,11,ASSYSRNTEAF
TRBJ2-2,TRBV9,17,ASSVAPAGANANTGELF
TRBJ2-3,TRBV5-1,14,ASSSGRAGFSDTQY
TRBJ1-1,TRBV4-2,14,ASSQDPQDRGYEAF
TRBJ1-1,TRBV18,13,ASSPMPDRGTEAF
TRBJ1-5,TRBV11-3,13,ASSLSRGLNQPQH
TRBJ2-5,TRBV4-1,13,ASSQDRGSRETQY
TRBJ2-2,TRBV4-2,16,ASSQGLKASLGTGELF
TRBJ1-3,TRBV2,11,ASSEDSGNTIY
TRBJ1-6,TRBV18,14,ASSPNMRGEFSPLH
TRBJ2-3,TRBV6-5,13,ASGGLAGITDTQY
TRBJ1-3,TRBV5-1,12,ASSYTGGGNTIY
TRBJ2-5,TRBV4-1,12,ASSQVRDEETQY
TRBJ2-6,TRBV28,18,ASSLVFGTGEGSGANVLT
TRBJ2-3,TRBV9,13,ASSVGSGSTDTQY
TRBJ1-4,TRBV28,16,ASSTRGWAPLKGEKLF
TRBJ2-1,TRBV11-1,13,ASSLELALYNEQF
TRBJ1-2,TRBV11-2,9,ASSTGYGYT
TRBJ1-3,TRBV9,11,ASSTQGKNTIY
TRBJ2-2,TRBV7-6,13,ASSLAGVGTGELF
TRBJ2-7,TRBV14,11,ASSQASLAQQY
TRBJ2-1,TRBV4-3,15,ASSQASGRTGANEQF
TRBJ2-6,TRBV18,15,ASSPKGIASGANVLT
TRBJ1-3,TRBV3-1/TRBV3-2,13,ASSPGLLSGNTIY
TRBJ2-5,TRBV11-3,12,ASSLGTQPGTQY
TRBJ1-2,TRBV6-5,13,ASSQPSGGNYGYT
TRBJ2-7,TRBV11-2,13,ASSPIDRSPYEQY
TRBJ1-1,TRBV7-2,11,ASSLAVSTEAF
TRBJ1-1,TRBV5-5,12,ASSLDSMNTEAF